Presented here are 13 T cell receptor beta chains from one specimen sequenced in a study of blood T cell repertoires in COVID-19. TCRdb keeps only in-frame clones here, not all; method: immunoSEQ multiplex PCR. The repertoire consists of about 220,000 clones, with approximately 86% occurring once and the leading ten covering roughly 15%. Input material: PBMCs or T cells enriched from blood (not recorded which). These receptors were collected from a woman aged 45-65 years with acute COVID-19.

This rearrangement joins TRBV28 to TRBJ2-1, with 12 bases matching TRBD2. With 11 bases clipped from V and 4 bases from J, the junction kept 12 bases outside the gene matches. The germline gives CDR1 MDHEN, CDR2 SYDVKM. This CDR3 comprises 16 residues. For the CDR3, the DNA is TGTGCCGGCAAGAGTCTAGCGGGAGGGAGTTACAATGAGCAGTTCTTC. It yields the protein CAGKSLAGGSYNEQFF.

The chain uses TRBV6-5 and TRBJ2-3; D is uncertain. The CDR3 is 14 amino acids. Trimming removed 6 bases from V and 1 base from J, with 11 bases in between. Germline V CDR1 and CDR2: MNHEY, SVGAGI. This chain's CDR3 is CASRRDIGTDTQYF. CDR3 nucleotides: TGTGCCAGCAGGCGAGACATCGGCACAGATACGCAGTATTTT.

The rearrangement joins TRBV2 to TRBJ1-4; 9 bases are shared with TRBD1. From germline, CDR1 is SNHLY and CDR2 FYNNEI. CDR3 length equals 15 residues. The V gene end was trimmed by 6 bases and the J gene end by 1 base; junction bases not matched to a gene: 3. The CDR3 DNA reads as TGTGCCAGCAGGGGACAGGGTGTAACTAATGAAAAACTGTTTTTT. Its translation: CASRGQGVTNEKLFF.

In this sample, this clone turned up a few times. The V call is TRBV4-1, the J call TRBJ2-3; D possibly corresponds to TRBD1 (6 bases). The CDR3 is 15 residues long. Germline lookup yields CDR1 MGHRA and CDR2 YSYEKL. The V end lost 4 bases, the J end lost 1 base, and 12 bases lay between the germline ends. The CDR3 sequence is CASSPGQYRTDTQYF. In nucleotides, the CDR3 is TGCGCCAGCAGCCCCGGACAGTACCGCACAGATACGCAGTATTTT.

CDR3 residues: CASRLRGLAGPSYEQYF. CDR3 DNA sequence: TGTGCAAGTCGCTTAAGGGGACTAGCGGGACCCTCCTACGAGCAGTACTTC. This chain uses TRBV12-2 with TRBJ2-7; the D call TRBD2 from the table was never checked on the DNA. TRBV12-2 represents a pseudogene. CDR3 size: 17 residues.

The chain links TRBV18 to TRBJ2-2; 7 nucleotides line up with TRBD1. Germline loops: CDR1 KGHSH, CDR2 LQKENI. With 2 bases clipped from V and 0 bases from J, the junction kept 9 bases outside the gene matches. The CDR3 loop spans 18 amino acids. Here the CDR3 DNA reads TGTGCCAGCTCACCAGAACAGGGGCTTTTTCCGAACACCGGGGAGCTGTTTTTT. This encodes CASSPEQGLFPNTGELFF.

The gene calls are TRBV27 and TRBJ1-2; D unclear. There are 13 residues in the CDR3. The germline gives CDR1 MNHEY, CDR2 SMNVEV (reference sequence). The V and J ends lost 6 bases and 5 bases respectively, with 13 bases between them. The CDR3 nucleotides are TGTGCCAGCAGCCGAGTCCCCGTTTATGGCTACACCTTC. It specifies CASSRVPVYGYTF.

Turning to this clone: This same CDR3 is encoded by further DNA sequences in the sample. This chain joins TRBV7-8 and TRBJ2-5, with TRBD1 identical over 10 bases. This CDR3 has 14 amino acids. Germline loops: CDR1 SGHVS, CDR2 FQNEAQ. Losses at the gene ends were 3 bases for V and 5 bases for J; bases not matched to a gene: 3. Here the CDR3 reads CASSLTGGGETQYF. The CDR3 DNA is TGTGCCAGCAGCTTGACAGGGGGCGGGGAGACCCAGTACTTC. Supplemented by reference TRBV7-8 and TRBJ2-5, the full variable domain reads GAGVSQSPRYKVAKRGQDVALRCDPISGHVSLFWYQQALGQGPEFLTYFQNEAQLDKSGLPSDRFFAERPEGSVSTLKIQRTQQEDSAVYLCASSLTGGGETQYFGPGTRLLVL.

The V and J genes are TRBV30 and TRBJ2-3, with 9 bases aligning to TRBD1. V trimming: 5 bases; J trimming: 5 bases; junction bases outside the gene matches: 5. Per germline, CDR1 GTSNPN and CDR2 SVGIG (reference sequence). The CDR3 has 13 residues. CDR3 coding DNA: TGTGCCTGGGGGACAGGGCCGGTAGATACGCAGTATTTT. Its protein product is CAWGTGPVDTQYF.

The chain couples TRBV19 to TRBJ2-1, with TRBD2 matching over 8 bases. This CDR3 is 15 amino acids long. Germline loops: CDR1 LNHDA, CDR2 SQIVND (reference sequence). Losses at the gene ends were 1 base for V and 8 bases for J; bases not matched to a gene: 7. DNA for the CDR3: TGTGCCAGTAGTATAGGTCGGGGACTAGGGGATGAGCAGTTCTTC. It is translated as CASSIGRGLGDEQFF. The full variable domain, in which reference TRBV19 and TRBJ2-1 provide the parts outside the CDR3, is DGGITQSPKYLFRKEGQNVTLSCEQNLNHDAMYWYRQDPGQGLRLIYYSQIVNDFQKGDIAEGYSVSREKKESFPLTVTSAQKNPTAFYLCASSIGRGLGDEQFFGPGTRLTVL.

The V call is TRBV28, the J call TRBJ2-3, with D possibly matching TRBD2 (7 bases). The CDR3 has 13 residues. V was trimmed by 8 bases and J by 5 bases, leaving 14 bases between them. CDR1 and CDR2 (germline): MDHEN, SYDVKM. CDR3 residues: CASGRGGRDTQYF. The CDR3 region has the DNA TGTGCCAGCGGAAGGGGGGGGAGAGATACGCAGTATTTT.

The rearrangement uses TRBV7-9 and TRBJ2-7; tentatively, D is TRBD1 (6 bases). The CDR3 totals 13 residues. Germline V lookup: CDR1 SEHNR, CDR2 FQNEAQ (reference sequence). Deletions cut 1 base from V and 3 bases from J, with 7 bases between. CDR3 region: CASSLETGYEQYF. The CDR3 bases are TGTGCCAGCAGCTTAGAGACAGGCTACGAGCAGTACTTC. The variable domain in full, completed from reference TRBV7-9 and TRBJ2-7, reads DTGVSQNPRHKITKRGQNVTFRCDPISEHNRLYWYRQTLGQGPEFLTYFQNEAQLEKSRLLSDRFSAERPKGSFSTLEIQRTEQGDSAMYLCASSLETGYEQYFGPGTRLTVT.

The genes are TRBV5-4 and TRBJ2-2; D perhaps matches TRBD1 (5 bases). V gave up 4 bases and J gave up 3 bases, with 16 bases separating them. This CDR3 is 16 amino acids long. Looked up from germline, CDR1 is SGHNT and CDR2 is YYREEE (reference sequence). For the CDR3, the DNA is TGTGCCAGCAGCCCGTACGCAGGGTCCCACACCGGGGAGCTGTTTTTT. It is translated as CASSPYAGSHTGELFF.